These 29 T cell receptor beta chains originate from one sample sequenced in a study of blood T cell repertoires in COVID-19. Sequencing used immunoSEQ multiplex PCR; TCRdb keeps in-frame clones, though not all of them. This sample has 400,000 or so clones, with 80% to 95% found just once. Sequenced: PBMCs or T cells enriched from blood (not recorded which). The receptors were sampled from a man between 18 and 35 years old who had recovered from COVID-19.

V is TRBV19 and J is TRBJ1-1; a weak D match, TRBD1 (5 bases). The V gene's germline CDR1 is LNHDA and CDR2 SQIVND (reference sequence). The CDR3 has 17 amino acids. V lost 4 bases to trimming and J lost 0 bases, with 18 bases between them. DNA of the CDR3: TGTGCCAGTAGTAGAGCGGGGTGGGGCCAGCTGAACACTGAAGCTTTCTTT. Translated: CASSRAGWGQLNTEAFF.

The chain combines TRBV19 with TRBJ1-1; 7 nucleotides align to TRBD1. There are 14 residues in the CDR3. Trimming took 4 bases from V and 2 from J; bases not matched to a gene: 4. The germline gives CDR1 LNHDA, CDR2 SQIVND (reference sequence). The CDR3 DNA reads TGTGCCAGTAGTACCGGGACAGATAACACTGAAGCTTTCTTT. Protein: CASSTGTDNTEAFF.

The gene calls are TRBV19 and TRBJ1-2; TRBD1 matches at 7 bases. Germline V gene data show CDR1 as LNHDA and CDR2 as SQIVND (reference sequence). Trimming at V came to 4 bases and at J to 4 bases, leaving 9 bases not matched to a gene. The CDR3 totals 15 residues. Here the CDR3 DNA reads TGTGCCAGTAGTAAGGTGGAGGGGGCCCGCTATGGCTACACCTTC. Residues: CASSKVEGARYGYTF.

CDR3: CATAIRVGNEQFF. CDR3 DNA sequence: TGTGCCACCGCTATTCGGGTTGGAAATGAGCAGTTCTTC. This chain uses TRBV3-1 (or the pseudogene TRBV3-2) with TRBJ2-1, with no clear D. The germline V and J ends were trimmed by 10 bases and 7 bases, with 17 bases remaining between them. The CDR3 covers 13 residues. Per germline, CDR1 LGHDT and CDR2 YNNKEL (reference sequence).

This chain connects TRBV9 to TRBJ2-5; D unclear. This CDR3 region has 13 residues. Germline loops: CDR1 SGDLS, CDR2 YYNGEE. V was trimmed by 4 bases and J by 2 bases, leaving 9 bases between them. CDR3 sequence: CASSPDGQETQYF. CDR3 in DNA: TGTGCCAGCAGCCCAGACGGGCAAGAGACCCAGTACTTC.

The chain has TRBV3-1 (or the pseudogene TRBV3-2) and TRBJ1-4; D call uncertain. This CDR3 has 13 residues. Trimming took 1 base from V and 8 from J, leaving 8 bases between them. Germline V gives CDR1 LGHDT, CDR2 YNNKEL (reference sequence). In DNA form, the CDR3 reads TGTGCCAGCAGCCAAGGGGAGAGGGAAAAACTGTTTTTT. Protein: CASSQGEREKLFF.

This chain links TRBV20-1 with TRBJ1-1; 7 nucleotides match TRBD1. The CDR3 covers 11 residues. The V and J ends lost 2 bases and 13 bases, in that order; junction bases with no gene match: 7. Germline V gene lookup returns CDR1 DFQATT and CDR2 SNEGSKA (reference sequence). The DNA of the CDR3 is TGCAGTGCTAGACCGACAGGGTTTGATTTCTTT. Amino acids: CSARPTGFDFF.

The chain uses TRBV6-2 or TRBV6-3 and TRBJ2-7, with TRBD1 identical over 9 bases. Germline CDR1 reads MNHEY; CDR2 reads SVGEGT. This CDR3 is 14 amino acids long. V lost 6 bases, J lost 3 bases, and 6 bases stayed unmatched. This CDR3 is CASSGQGMIYEQYF. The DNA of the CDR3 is TGTGCCAGCAGCGGACAGGGGATGATCTACGAGCAGTACTTC.

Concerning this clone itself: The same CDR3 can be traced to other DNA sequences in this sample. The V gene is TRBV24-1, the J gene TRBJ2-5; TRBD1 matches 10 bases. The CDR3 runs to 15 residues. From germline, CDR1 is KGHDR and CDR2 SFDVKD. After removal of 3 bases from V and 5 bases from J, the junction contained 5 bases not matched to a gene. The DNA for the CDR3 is TGTGCCACCAGTGATCCGGGACAGGGGTGGGAGACCCAGTACTTC. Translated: CATSDPGQGWETQYF.

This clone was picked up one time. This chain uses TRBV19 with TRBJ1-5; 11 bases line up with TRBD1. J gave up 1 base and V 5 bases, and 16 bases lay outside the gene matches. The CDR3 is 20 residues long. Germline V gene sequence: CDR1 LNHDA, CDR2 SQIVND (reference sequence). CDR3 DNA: TGTGCCAGTAGTCTACTCTCCCCAACCGGGACAGGGGGAAGCAATCAGCCCCAGCATTTT. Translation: CASSLLSPTGTGGSNQPQHF.

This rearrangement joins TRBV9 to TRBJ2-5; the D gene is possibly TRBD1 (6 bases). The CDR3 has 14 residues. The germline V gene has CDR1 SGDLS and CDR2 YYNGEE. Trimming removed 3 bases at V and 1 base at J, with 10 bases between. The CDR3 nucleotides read TGTGCCAGCAGCGGCCAGGGGTCCCAAGAGACCCAGTACTTC. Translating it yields CASSGQGSQETQYF.

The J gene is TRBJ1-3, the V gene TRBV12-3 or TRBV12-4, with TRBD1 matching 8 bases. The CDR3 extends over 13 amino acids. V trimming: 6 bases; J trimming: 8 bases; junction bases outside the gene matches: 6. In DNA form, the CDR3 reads TGTGCCAGCAGCCTGGACAGGGCACACACCATATATTTT. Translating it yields CASSLDRAHTIYF.

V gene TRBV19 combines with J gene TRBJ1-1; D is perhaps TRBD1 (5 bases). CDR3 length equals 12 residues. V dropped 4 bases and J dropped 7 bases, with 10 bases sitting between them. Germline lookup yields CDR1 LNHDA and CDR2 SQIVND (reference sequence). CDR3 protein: CASSRAGFEAFF. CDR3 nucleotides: TGTGCCAGTAGTAGGGCAGGGTTTGAAGCTTTCTTT.

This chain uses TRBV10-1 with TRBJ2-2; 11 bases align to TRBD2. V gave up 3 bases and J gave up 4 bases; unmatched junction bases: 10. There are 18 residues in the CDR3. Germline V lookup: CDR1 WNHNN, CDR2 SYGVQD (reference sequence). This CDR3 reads CASSEILAGAQGTGELFF. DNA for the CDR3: TGCGCCAGCAGTGAAATACTAGCGGGGGCCCAGGGCACCGGGGAGCTGTTTTTT.

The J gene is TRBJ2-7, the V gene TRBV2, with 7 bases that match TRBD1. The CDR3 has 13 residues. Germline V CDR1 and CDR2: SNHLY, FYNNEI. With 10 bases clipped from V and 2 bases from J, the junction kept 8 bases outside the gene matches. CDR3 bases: TGTGCCACCCGGGACAGCAAGACCTACGAGCAGTACTTC. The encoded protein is CATRDSKTYEQYF.

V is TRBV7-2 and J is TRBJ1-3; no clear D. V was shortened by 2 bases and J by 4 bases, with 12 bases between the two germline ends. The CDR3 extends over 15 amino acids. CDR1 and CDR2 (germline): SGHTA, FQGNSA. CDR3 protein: CASSLRGRGGNTIYF. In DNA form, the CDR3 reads TGTGCCAGCAGCTTAAGAGGGCGCGGAGGAAACACCATATATTTT.

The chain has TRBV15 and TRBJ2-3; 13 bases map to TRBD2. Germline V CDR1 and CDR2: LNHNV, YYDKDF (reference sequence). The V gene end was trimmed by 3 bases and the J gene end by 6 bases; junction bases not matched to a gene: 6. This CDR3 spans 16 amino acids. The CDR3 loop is CATSSRLAGGSDTQYF. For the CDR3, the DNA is TGTGCCACCAGCAGTCGACTAGCGGGAGGTTCGGATACGCAGTATTTT.

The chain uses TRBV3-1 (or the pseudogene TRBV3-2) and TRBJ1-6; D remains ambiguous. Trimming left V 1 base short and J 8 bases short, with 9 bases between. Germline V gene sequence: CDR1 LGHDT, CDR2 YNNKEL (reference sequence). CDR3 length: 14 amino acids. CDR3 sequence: CASSQGSFYSPLHF. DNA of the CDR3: TGTGCCAGCAGCCAAGGCAGTTTCTATTCACCCCTCCACTTT.

The CDR3 coding sequence is TGTGCCAGCAGTCCACAGGGGCGGGATGGCTACACCTTC. Translated, it gives CASSPQGRDGYTF. The chain carries TRBV6-4 and TRBJ1-2; 7 nucleotides match TRBD1. J lost 6 bases, V lost 5 bases, and 6 bases had no gene match. Germline loops: CDR1 MRHNA, CDR2 SNTAGT. The CDR3 totals 13 residues.

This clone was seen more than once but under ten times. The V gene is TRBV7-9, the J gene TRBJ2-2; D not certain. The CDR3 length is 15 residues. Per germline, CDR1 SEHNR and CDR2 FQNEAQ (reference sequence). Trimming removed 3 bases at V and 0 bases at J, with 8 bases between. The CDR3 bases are TGTGCCAGCAGCTTGAGTCATGCGAACACCGGGGAGCTGTTTTTT. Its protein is CASSLSHANTGELFF.

The CDR3: CASSPTGTAYNEQFF. CDR3 in DNA: TGTGCCAGCAGCCCGACCGGGACAGCCTACAATGAGCAGTTCTTC. The chain recombines TRBV9 with TRBJ2-1; 7 bases are shared with TRBD1. The V gene end was trimmed by 4 bases and the J gene end by 2 bases; junction bases not matched to a gene: 6. The CDR3 runs to 15 residues. Germline V gives CDR1 SGDLS, CDR2 YYNGEE.

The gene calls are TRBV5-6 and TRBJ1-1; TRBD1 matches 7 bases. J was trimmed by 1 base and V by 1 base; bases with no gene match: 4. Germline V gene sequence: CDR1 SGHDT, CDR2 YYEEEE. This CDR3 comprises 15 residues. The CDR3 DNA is TGTGCCAGCAGCTTGAAAGGGGGCGCGAACACTGAAGCTTTCTTT. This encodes CASSLKGGANTEAFF.

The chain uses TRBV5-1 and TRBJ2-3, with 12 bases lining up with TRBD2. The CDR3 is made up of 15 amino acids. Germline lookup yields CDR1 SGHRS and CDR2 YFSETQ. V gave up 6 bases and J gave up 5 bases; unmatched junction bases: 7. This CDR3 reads CASTPPGLAGDTQYF. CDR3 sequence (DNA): TGCGCCAGCACCCCGCCGGGACTAGCGGGAGATACGCAGTATTTT.

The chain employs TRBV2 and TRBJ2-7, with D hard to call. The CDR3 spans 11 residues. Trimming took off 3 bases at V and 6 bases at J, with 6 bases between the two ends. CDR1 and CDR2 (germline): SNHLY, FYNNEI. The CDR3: CASSELGEQYF. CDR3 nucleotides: TGTGCCAGCAGTGAGCTCGGCGAGCAGTACTTC.

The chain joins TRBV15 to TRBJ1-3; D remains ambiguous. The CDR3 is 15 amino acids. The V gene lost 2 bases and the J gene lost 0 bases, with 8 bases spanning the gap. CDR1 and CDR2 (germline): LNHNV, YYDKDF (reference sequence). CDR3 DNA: TGTGCCACCAGCAGACGACTTAACTCTGGAAACACCATATATTTT. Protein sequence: CATSRRLNSGNTIYF. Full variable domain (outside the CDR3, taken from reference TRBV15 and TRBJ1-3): DAMVIQNPRYQVTQFGKPVTLSCSQTLNHNVMYWYQQKSSQAPKLLFHYYDKDFNNEADTPDNFQSRRPNTSFCFLDIRSPGLGDTAMYLCATSRRLNSGNTIYFGEGSWLTVV.

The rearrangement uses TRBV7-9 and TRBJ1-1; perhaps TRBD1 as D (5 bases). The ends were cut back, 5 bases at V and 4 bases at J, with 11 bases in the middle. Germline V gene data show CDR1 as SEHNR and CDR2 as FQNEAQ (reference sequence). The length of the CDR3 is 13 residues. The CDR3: CASSTSQGTEAFF. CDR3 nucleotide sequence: TGTGCCAGCAGCACGTCTCAGGGCACTGAAGCTTTCTTT.

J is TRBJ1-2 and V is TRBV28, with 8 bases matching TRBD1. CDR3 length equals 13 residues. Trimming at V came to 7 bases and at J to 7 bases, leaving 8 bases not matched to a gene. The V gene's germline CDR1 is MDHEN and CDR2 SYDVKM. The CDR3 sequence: CASNQQGAGGYTF. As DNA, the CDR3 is TGTGCCAGCAACCAGCAGGGGGCAGGTGGCTACACCTTC.

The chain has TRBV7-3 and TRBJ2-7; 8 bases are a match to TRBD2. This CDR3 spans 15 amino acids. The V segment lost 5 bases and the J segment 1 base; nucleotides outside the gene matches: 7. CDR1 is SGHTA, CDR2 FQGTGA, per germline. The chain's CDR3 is CASSVDSSGSYEQYF. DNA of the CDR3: TGTGCCAGCAGCGTAGACTCTAGCGGGTCCTACGAGCAGTACTTC.

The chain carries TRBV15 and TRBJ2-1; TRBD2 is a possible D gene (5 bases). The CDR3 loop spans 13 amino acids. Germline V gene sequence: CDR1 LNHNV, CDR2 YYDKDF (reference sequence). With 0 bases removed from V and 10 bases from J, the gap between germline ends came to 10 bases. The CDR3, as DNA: TGTGCCACCAGCAGAGATCGCTCGGGGGAGCAGTTCTTC. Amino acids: CATSRDRSGEQFF. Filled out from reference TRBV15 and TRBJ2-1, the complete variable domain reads DAMVIQNPRYQVTQFGKPVTLSCSQTLNHNVMYWYQQKSSQAPKLLFHYYDKDFNNEADTPDNFQSRRPNTSFCFLDIRSPGLGDTAMYLCATSRDRSGEQFFGPGTRLTVL.